This T cell receptor (beta chain) was found in a study of long-term antiretroviral therapy in people with HIV. V was cut by 2 bases and J by 10 bases, with 15 bases left in between. The germline V gene encodes CDR1 GTSNPN and CDR2 SVGIG (reference sequence). The CDR3 extends over 13 amino acids. Sequencing relied on immunoSEQ assay v3.0, run at survey level. Data came from immunoSEQ multiplex PCR; TCRdb stores just in-frame clones and leaves some out. The table lists tens of thousands of clones, approximately 80% of them singletons. Sequencing used unsorted PBMCs, obtained 0.5 years after starting antiretroviral therapy. The chain couples TRBV30 to TRBJ1-5, with D uncertain. The TCR was taken from a man in his late teens or twenties with HIV. CDR3 bases: TGTGCCTGGAGTAAGACCCACAAGGATCCCCAGCATTTT. It translates to CAWSKTHKDPQHF.